The clone carrying this TCR beta chain was seen a few times. The antigen remains undetermined. The record originates from a study of post-analysis software for immune sequencing data. About the research overall: Progressive-relapsing, secondary progressive and relapsing-remitting multiple sclerosis were among the disease courses included. Study results and limitations: Normalized Chao1 diversity in multiple sclerosis patients fell significantly below that of controls. Pronounced co-clustering by F measure was evident among identically batched samples. Among roughly five TRBV segments more frequent in patients than controls were TRBV5-6, TRBV5-1 and TRBV20-1.

V gave up 8 bases and J gave up 2 bases, with 8 bases separating them. Germline CDR1 MDHEN, CDR2 SYDVKM. This CDR3 contains 12 residues. Libraries were made from TCR beta cDNA, and they carried unique molecular identifiers. One entry per CDR3 protein, called by TCRdb with MiXCR from the PCR reads. The sample records 650,000 to 900,000 distinct CDR3 sequences, around 42% being singletons. The clonotype originates from a girl aged 5-17 years with multiple sclerosis. The source material was blood. The rearrangement links TRBV28 to TRBJ2-3; a possible D gene is TRBD2 (6 bases). This chain's CDR3 is CASGGITDTQYF. Here the CDR3 DNA reads TGTGCCAGCGGCGGGATCACAGATACGCAGTATTTT.